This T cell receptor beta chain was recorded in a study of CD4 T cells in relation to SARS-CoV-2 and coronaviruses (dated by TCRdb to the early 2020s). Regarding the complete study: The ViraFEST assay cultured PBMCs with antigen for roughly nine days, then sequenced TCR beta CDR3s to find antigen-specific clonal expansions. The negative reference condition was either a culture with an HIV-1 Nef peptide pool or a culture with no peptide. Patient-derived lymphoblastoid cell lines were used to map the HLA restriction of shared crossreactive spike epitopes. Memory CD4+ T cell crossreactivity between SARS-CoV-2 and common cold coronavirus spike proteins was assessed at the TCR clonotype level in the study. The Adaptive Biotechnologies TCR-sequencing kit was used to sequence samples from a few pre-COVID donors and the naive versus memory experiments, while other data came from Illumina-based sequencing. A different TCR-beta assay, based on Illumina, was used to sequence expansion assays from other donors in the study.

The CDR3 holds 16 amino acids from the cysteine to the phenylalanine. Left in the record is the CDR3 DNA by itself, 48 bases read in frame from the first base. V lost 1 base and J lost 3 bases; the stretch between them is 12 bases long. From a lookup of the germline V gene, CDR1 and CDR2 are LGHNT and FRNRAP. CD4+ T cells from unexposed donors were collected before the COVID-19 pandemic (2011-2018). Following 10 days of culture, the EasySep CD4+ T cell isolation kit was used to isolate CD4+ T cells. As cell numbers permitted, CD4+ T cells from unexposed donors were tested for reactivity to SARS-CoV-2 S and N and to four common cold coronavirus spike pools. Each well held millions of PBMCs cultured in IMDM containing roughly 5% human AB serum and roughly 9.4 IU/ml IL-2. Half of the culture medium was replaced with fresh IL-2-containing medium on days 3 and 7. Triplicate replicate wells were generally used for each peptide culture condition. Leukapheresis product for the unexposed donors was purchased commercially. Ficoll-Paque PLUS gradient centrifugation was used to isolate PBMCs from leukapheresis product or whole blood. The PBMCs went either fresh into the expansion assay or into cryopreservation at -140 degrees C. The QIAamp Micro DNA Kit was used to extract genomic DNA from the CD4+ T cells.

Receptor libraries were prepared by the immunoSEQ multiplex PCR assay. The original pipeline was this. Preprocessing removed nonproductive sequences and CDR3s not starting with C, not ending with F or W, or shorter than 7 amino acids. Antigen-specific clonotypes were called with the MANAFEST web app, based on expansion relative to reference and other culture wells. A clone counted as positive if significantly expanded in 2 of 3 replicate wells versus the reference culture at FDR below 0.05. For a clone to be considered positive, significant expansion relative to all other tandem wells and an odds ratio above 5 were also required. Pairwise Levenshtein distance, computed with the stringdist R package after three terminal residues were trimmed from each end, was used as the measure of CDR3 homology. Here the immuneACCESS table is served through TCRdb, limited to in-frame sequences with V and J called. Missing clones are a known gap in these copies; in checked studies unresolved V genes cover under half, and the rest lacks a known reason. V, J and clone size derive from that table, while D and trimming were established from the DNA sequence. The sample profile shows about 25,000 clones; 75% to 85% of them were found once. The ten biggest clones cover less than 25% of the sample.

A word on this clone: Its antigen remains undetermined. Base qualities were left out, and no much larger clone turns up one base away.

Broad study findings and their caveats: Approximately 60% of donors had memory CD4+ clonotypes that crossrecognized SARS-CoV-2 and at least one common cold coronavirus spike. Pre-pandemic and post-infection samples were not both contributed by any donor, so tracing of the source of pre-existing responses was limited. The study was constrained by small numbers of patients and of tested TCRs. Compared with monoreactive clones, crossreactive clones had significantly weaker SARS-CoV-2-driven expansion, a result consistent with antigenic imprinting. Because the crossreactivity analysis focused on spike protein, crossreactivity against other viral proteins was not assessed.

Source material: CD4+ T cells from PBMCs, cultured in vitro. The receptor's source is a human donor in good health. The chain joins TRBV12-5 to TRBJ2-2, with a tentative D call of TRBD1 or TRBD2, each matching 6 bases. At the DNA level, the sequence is TGTGCTAGTGGTTTGGGGGGGGCTAGGGACACCGGGGAGCTGTTTTTT. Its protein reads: CASGLGGARDTGELFF.